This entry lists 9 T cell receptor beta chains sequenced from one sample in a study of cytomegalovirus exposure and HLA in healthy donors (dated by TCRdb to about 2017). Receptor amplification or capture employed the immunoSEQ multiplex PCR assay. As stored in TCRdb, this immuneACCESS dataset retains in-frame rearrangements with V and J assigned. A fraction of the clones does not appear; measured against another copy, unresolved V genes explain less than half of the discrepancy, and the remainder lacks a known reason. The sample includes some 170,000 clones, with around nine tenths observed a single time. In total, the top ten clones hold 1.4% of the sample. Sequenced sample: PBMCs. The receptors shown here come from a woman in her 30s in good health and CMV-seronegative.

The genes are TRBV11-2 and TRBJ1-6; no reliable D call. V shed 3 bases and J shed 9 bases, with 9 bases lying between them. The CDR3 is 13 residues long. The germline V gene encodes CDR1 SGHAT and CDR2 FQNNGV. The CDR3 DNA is TGTGCCAGCAGCTTTTACACGGGTTCACCCCTCCACTTT. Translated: CASSFYTGSPLHF.

CDR3 nucleotide sequence: TGTGCCAGCAGCGTAGATAGGGGGACAGGGGAGTACACCTTC. Its protein product is CASSVDRGTGEYTF. The genes are TRBV9 and TRBJ1-2; 10 positions agree with TRBD1. Germline trimming cut 0 bases from V and 11 bases from J; bases unmatched to any gene: 7. The CDR3 loop spans 14 amino acids. Germline loops: CDR1 SGDLS, CDR2 YYNGEE.

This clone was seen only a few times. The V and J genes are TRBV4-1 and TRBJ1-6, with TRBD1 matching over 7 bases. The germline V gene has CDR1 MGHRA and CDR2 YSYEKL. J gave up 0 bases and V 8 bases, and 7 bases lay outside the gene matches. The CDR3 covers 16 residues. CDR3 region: CASARNRGSYNSPLHF. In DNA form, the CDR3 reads TGCGCCAGCGCGCGAAACAGGGGCTCCTATAATTCACCCCTCCACTTT.

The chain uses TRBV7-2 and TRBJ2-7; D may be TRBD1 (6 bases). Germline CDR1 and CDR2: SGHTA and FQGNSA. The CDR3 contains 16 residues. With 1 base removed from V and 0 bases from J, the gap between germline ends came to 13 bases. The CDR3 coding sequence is TGTGCCAGCAGCTTAGTAGACAGGAGTAGCTCCTACGAGCAGTACTTC. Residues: CASSLVDRSSSYEQYF.

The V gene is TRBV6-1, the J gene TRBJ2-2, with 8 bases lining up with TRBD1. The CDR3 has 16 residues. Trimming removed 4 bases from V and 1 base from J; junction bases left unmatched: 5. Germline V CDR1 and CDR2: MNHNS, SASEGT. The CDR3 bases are TGTGCCAGCAGTGTAATGGGACAGGTGAACACCGGGGAGCTGTTTTTT. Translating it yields CASSVMGQVNTGELFF.

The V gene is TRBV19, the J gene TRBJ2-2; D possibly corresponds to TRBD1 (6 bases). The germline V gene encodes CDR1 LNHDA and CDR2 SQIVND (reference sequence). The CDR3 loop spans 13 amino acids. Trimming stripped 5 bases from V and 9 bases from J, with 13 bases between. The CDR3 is CASSFHRDRELFF. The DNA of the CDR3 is TGTGCCAGTAGTTTCCACAGGGACCGGGAGCTGTTTTTT.

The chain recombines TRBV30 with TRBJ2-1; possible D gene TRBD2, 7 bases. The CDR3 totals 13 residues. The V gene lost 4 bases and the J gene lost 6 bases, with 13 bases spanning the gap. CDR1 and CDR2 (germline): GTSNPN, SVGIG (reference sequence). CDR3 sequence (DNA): TGTGCCTGGAAGGGGGGGCCGGGCAATGAGCAGTTCTTC. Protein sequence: CAWKGGPGNEQFF.

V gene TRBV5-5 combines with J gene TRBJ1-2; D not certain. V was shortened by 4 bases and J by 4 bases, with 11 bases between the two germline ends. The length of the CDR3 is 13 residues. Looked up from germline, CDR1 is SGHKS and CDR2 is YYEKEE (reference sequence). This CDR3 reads CASSPSPSYGYTF. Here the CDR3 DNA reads TGTGCCAGCAGCCCCTCCCCGTCCTATGGCTACACCTTC.

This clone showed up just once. CDR3 loop: CASTTGTVFYEQYF. The CDR3 DNA is TGTGCCAGCACTACCGGGACAGTTTTTTACGAGCAGTACTTC. V usage is TRBV6-1 and J usage is TRBJ2-7, with 7 bases fitting TRBD1. This CDR3 is 14 amino acids long. V dropped 7 bases and J dropped 4; count of bases not matched to a gene: 10. Germline V gives CDR1 MNHNS, CDR2 SASEGT.